This T cell receptor (beta chain) was recorded in a study of early T cells in non-severe SARS-CoV-2 infection. The sample holds many counts of this clonotype. MiXCR, run by TCRdb on the 5' RACE reads, gives a single entry per CDR3 protein. The sample consists of approximately 56,000 distinct CDR3 sequences, approximately 10% of them appearing once. The CDR3 is 15 residues long. Trimming cost V 2 bases and J 3 bases, with 13 bases left between them. CDR1 and CDR2 from the germline V gene are MNHEY and SVGEGT. Sequenced sample: whole blood. The clonotype comes from an adult who was a healthcare worker with PCR-confirmed SARS-CoV-2 infection or an uninfected control (not recorded which). The chain couples TRBV6-2 or TRBV6-3 to TRBJ2-5; D is undetermined. CDR3 loop: CASSYVPMTEETQYF. The CDR3 nucleotides are TGTGCCAGCAGTTACGTACCTATGACGGAAGAGACCCAGTACTTC.